This TCR beta chain comes out of a study of breast tumors, draining lymph nodes, adjacent tissues (dated by TCRdb to 2016 to 2017). Regarding the complete study: TCR beta repertoires were compared across tumor, adjacent nontumor tissue and axillary lymph nodes obtained from breast cancer patients. The study aimed to assess the relationships and possible T-cell exchange between tumor, surrounding tissue and draining lymph node repertoires in human breast cancer.

The study at large found these results: Rather than being directly demonstrated, the conclusion that tumor T cells originate in lymph nodes was presented as consistent with a hypothesis. T-cell repertoire diversity in tumors was found to be lower than in lymph nodes but higher than in nontumor tissue, and preferential V and J gene usage was observed. The data were considered consistent with the idea that most tumor T cells come from the lymph node and then expand in tumor tissue. In luminal-like breast cancer, tumor and nontumor tissue repertoires resembled each other significantly more than in basal-like breast cancer.

Reading from cysteine to phenylalanine, the CDR3 counts 16 amino acids. Of the read, only the CDR3 DNA is kept; its 48 bases are in frame from base 1. Germline trimming amounts to 7 bases on V and 3 bases on J, with 10 as the count of junction bases outside the gene matches. According to the germline V gene (reference sequence), CDR1 reads LNHDA and CDR2 reads SQIVND. The listed sequencing device is Illumina HiSeq 2000. TCR beta chain libraries were generated through multiplex PCR amplification. The amplified TCR beta chain products were analyzed by high-throughput sequencing. TCRdb trimmed public reads at Q25 via fastp, called clones via MiXCR and kept in-frame beta chains. Every distinct CDR3 protein forms one entry, paired with its most common genes and DNA. The sample contains approximately 280,000 distinct CDR3 sequences, 30% of them found a single time. The ten most abundant clones make up approximately 1% of the sample.

The axillary draining lymph nodes of breast cancer patients were the source of the lymph node samples. This clonotype was seen at least ten times. The antigen it binds to is not known. No clone much larger than this one lies a single base away; base qualities are absent. The sample was axillary lymph node tissue. The sequence links TRBV19 to TRBJ1-5; TRBD1 fits 9 bases in the junction. This receptor was obtained from a female donor with breast cancer. Some clones in this sample may be carry-over from other donors' samples. The CDR3 is CASKQPGQGTNQPQHF. The sequenced DNA is TGTGCCAGTAAACAACCGGGACAGGGTACCAATCAGCCCCAGCATTTT.